These 8 T cell receptor beta chains originate from one sample sequenced in a study of cytomegalovirus exposure and HLA in healthy donors. A multiplex PCR was run with 60 Vbeta primers and 13 Jbeta primers. The table came from immunoSEQ multiplex PCR; TCRdb's copy has only in-frame clones and leaves some out. This table has 150,000 or so clones, around 81% appearing once. The sample comprised PBMCs. These receptors were collected from a middle-aged man in good health and CMV-seronegative.

V usage is TRBV7-3 and J usage is TRBJ2-2; TRBD1 is a possible D gene (5 bases). V gave up 5 bases and J gave up 0 bases, with 10 bases separating them. The CDR3 runs to 15 residues. CDR1 is SGHTA and CDR2 is FQGTGA in the germline V gene. The CDR3 region has the DNA TGTGCCAGCAGCCTCAGGGTGCCGAACACCGGGGAGCTGTTTTTT. Protein product: CASSLRVPNTGELFF.

CDR3 amino acids: CASSFQENQPQHF. CDR3 bases: TGTGCCAGCAGCTTCCAGGAAAATCAGCCCCAGCATTTT. The chain carries TRBV7-2 and TRBJ1-5, with D hard to call. Trimming pared 3 bases from V and 4 bases from J, leaving 7 bases between. This CDR3 region has 13 residues. CDR1 and CDR2 (germline): SGHTA, FQGNSA.

The chain links TRBV4-2 to TRBJ2-1; 10 bases map to TRBD2. The CDR3 has 16 residues. Germline-derived CDR1 and CDR2 are LGHNA and YNFKEQ. Unmatched junction bases numbered 3, after V lost 0 bases and J lost 4 bases. Written as DNA, the CDR3 is TGTGCCAGCAGCCAAGATTCTAGCGGGAGTTACAATGAGCAGTTCTTC. It yields the protein CASSQDSSGSYNEQFF.

This clone was seen once. The CDR3 sequence is CASSGTVSGNTIYF. DNA for the CDR3: TGTGCCAGCAGCGGGACAGTCTCTGGAAACACCATATATTTT. The V and J genes are TRBV9 and TRBJ1-3, with D possibly TRBD1 on 6 matching bases. CDR1 is SGDLS and CDR2 is YYNGEE in the germline V gene. The CDR3 loop spans 14 amino acids. The ends were cut back, 3 bases at V and 0 bases at J, with 7 bases in the middle.

The rearrangement joins TRBV14 to TRBJ2-1, with 11 nucleotides matching TRBD2. The germline V gene has CDR1 SGHDN and CDR2 FVKESK. The CDR3 consists of 16 residues. V dropped 3 bases and J dropped 8; count of bases not matched to a gene: 9. The CDR3 bases are TGTGCCAGCAGCCAGAGGGCTAGCGGGAGGCCCCATGAGCAGTTCTTC. Translation gives CASSQRASGRPHEQFF.

This clone was recorded a few times. The rearrangement uses TRBV7-8 and TRBJ2-1; a possible D gene is TRBD2 (5 bases). Germline V gene lookup returns CDR1 SGHVS and CDR2 FQNEAQ. V lost 5 bases and J lost 11, with 16 bases in between. The CDR3 is 13 residues long. CDR3 sequence: CASSPRTDSKQFF. CDR3 DNA: TGTGCCAGCAGCCCTCGCACGGACTCCAAGCAGTTCTTC. Drawing the rest from reference TRBV7-8 and TRBJ2-1, the complete variable domain is GAGVSQSPRYKVAKRGQDVALRCDPISGHVSLFWYQQALGQGPEFLTYFQNEAQLDKSGLPSDRFFAERPEGSVSTLKIQRTQQEDSAVYLCASSPRTDSKQFFGPGTRLTVL.

CDR3 region: CASNGRGGSYNEQFF. In DNA, the CDR3 is TGTGCCAGCAATGGGCGGGGGGGATCCTACAATGAGCAGTTCTTC. V usage is TRBV28 and J usage is TRBJ2-1; 9 nucleotides line up with TRBD2. Germline CDR1 MDHEN, CDR2 SYDVKM. The CDR3 is 15 residues long. The ends lost 7 bases at V and 1 base at J; junction bases unmatched: 5.

The chain has TRBV6-1 and TRBJ1-2; TRBD1 is a possible D gene (6 bases). The CDR3 has 15 residues. CDR1 and CDR2 (germline): MNHNS, SASEGT. Trimming cost V 4 bases and J 1 base, with 13 bases left between them. DNA for the CDR3: TGTGCCAGCAGTGTGATGACAGGACGTAACTATGGCTACACCTTC. It translates to CASSVMTGRNYGYTF.